This T cell receptor (beta chain) was identified in a study of T cell repertoires in cytomegalovirus infection. Overall study: Both CMV infection and a matching HLA type were indicated by public TCR beta signatures.

The table lists this clonotype with many counts. Its antigen is unidentified. MiXCR was run by TCRdb on the reads, yielding one entry per CDR3 protein. The table lists about 76,000 distinct CDR3 sequences, around 3.5% of them singletons. From germline, CDR1 is KGHSH and CDR2 LQKENI. The CDR3 is 15 residues long. The V and J ends lost 2 bases and 2 bases, in that order; junction bases with no gene match: 3. The study, taken as a whole, reports: Identification of carriers of CMV plus the relevant HLA was achieved through cumulative public TCR beta family frequency. Clonotype analysis showed dominance of the ex vivo response by HLA-C-restricted CMV-specific TCR beta clonotypes.

This TCR was sampled from a human donor in good health (CMV status not recorded). Some clones in this sample may be carry-over from other donors' samples. The sequenced sample was PBMCs. The gene calls are TRBV18 and TRBJ1-5; 7 nucleotides line up with TRBD1. CDR3: CASSPLGGGNQPQHF. CDR3 sequence (DNA): TGTGCCAGCTCACCATTAGGGGGCGGCAATCAGCCCCAGCATTTT.